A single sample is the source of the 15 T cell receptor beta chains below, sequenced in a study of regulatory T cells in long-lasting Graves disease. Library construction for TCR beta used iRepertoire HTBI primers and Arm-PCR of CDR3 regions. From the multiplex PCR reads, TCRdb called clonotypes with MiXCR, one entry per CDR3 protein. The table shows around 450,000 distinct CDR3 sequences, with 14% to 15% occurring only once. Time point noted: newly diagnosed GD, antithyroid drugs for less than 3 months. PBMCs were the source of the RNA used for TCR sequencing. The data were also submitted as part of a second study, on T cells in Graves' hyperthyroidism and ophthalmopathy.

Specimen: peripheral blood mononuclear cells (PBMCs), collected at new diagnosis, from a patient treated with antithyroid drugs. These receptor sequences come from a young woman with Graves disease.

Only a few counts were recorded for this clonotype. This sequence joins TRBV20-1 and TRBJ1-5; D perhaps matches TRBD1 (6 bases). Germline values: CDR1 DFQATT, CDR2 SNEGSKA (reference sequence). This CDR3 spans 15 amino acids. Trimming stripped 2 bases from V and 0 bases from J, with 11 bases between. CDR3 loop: CSARSGEFSNQPQHF. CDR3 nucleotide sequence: TGCAGTGCTAGATCAGGGGAGTTTAGCAATCAGCCCCAGCATTTT.

The DNA for the CDR3 is TGCGCCAGCAGCGCTGGGGGAAACATTCAGTACTTC. Its translation: CASSAGGNIQYF. The J gene is TRBJ2-4, the V gene TRBV5-1; TRBD1 or TRBD2 may be the D gene (5 bases each). Germline V gene lookup returns CDR1 SGHRS and CDR2 YFSETQ. The CDR3 sequence is 12 residues long. Trimming took 4 bases from V and 6 from J, leaving 8 bases between them.

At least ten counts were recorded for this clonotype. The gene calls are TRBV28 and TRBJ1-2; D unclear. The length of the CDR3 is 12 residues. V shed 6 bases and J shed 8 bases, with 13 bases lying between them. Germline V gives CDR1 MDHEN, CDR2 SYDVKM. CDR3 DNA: TGTGCCAGCAGGATGAGCTTGGGAGGCTACACCTTC. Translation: CASRMSLGGYTF.

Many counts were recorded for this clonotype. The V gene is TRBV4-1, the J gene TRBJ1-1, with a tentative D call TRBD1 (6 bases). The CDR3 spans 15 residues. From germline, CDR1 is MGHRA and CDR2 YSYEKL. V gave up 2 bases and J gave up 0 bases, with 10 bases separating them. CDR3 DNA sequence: TGCGCCAGCAGCCAATCGGGACAAGTGAACACTGAAGCTTTCTTT. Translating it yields CASSQSGQVNTEAFF.

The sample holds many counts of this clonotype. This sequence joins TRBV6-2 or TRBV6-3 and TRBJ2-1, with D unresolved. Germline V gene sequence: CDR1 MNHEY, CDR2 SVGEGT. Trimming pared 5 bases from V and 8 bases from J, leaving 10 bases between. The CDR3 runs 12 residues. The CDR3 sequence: CASSRNSDEQFF. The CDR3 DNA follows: TGTGCCAGCAGTCGCAACAGTGATGAGCAGTTCTTC.

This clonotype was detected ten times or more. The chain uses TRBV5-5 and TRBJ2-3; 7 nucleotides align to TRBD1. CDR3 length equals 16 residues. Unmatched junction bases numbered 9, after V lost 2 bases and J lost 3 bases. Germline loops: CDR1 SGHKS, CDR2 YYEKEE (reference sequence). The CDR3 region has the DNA TGTGCCAGCAGCTTAGGGGGCCGTGGGTGGACAGATACGCAGTATTTT. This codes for CASSLGGRGWTDTQYF. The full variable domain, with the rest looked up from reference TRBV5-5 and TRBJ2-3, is DAGVTQSPTHLIKTRGQQVTLRCSPISGHKSVSWYQQVLGQGPQFIFQYYEKEERGRGNFPDRFSARQFPNYSSELNVNALLLGDSALYLCASSLGGRGWTDTQYFGPGTRLTVL.

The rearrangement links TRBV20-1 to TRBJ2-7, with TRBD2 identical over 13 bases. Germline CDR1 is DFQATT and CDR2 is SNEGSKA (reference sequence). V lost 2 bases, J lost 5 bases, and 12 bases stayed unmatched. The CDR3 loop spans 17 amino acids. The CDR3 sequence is CSARRPRTSGSSNEQYF. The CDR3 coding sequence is TGCAGTGCTAGACGCCCTCGGACTAGCGGGAGTTCCAACGAGCAGTACTTC.

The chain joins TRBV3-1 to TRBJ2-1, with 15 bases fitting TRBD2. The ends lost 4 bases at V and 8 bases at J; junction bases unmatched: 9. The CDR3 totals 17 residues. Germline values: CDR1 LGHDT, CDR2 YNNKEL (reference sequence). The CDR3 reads CASSRFPGLAGGDEQFF. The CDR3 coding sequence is TGTGCCAGCAGCCGATTTCCGGGACTAGCGGGAGGAGATGAGCAGTTCTTC.

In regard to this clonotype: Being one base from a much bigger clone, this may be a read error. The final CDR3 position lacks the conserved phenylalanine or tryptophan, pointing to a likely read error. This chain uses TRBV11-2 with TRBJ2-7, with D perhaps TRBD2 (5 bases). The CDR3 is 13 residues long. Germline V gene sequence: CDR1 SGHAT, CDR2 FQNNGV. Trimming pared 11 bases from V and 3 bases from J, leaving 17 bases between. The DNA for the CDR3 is TGTGCCTGTCTTCGGGAACCGAACTACGAGCAGTACTAC. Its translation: CACLREPNYEQYY.

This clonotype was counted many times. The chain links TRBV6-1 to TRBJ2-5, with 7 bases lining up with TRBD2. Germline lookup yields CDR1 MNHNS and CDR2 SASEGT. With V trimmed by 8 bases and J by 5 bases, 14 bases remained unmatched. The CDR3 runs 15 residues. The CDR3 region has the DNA TGTGCCAGCCGGGAGCGGCGGGAGTTGTGGGAGACCCAGTACTTC. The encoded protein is CASRERRELWETQYF.

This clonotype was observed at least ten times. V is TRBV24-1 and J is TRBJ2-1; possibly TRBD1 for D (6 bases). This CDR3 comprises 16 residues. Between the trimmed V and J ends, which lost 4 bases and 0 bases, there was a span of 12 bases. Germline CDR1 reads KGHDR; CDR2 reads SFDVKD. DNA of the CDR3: TGTGCCACCAGTGACCCCCGAGGGGGCTCCTACAATGAGCAGTTCTTC. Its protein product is CATSDPRGGSYNEQFF.

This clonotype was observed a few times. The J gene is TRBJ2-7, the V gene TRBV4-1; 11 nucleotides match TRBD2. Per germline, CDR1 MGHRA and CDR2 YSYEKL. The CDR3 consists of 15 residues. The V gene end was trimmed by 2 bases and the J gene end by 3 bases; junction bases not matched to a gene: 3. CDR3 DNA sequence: TGCGCCAGCAGCCAAATGGGACTAGCGGTCTACGAGCAGTACTTC. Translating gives CASSQMGLAVYEQYF.

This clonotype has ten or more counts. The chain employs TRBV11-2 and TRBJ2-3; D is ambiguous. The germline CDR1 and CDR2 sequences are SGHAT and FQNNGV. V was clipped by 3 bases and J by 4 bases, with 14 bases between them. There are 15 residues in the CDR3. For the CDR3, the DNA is TGTGCCAGCAGCTTCCGCGCCACCGGATCAGATACGCAGTATTTT. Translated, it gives CASSFRATGSDTQYF. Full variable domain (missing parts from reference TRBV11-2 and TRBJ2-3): EAGVAQSPRYKIIEKRQSVAFWCNPISGHATLYWYQQILGQGPKLLIQFQNNGVVDDSQLPKDRFSAERLKGVDSTLKIQPAKLEDSAVYLCASSFRATGSDTQYFGPGTRLTVL.

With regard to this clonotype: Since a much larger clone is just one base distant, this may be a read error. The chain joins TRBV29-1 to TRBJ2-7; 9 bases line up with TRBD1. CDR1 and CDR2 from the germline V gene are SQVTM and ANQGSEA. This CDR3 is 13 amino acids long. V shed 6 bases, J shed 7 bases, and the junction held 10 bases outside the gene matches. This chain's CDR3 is CSVEGQGWGEQYF. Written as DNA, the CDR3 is TGCAGCGTGGAGGGACAGGGCTGGGGTGAGCAGTACTTC.

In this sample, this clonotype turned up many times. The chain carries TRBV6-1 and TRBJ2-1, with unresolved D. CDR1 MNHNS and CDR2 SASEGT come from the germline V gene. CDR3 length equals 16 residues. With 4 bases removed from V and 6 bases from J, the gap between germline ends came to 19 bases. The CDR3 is CASSAFVGVGANEQFF. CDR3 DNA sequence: TGTGCCAGCAGTGCCTTTGTGGGTGTGGGCGCCAATGAGCAGTTCTTC.